This T cell receptor beta chain was sequenced for a study of CXCR3-negative and CXCR3-positive naive CD8 T cells. Study-wide points: Memory cells differed in TRBV-TRBJ usage, but naive CXCR3-negative and CXCR3-positive cells had similar usage. Naive cells that were CXCR3-positive had more hydrophobic TRB CDR3s (compared with CXCR3-negative naive cells). Most assays used freshly isolated PBMCs, as cryopreservation partially reduced CXCR3. Both naive subsets showed comparably high diversity, and memory CD8+ cells showed much lower diversity.

According to its frequency, this clonotype is medium-sized. The antigen is not known. The CDR3 has 14 residues. TRB cDNA was prepared as libraries by UMI-labeled 5' RACE. TCRdb reanalyzed the 5' RACE reads, giving one entry per CDR3 protein sequence and no DNA. The sample has 7,500 to 9,500 distinct CDR3 sequences. V usage is TRBV12-3 or TRBV12-4 and J usage is TRBJ1-1. Sample: naive CXCR3- CD8+ T cells from blood. The subset was: CD45RO-CCR7+CD27+CD95- naive CD8+ T cells lacking CXCR3 (TNR3-). The sequence came from a human donor in good health. Some clones in this sample may be carry-over from other donors' samples. The CDR3 reads CASSLEGLDTEAFF.